The clone carrying this TCR beta chain has just one count. This sample stems from a study of Graves' ophthalmopathy and Graves' hyperthyroidism. The authors amplified TCR beta CDR3 regions, and they did so from RNA transcripts for repertoire sequencing. First-round RT-PCR used HTBI primers; second-round multiplex PCR followed. TCRdb used MiXCR to reprocess the multiplex PCR reads, holding one entry per CDR3 protein. In the table there are 40,000 to 45,000 distinct CDR3 sequences, approximately 52% of which are singletons. Trimming removed 5 bases from V and 1 base from J, with 13 bases in between. CDR1 SGHRS and CDR2 YFSETQ come from the germline V gene. This CDR3 has 14 amino acids.

The chain joins TRBV5-1 to TRBJ2-7; D tentatively reads TRBD1 or TRBD2 (5 bases each). The origin of this receptor is an adult man with Graves' ophthalmopathy. Specimen: peripheral blood. The chain's CDR3 is CASSRDGHSYEQYF. In DNA form, the CDR3 reads TGCGCCAGCAGTCGGGACGGACATTCCTACGAGCAGTACTTC.